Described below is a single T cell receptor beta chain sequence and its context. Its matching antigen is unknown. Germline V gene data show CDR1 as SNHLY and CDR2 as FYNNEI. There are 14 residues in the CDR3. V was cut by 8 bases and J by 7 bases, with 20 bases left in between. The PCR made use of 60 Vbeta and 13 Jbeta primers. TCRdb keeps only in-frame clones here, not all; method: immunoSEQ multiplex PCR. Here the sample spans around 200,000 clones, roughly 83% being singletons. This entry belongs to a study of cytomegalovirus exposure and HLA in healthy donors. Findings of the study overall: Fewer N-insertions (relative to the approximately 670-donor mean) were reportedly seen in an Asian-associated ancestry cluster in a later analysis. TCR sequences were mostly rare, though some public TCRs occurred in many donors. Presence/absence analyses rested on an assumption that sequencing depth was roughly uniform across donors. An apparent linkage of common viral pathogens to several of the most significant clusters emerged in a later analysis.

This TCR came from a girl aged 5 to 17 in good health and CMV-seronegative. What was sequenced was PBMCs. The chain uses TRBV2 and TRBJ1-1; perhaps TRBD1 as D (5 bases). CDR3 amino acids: CASRGGDRLDEAFF. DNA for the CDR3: TGTGCCAGCCGAGGCGGGGACCGCCTTGATGAAGCTTTCTTT.